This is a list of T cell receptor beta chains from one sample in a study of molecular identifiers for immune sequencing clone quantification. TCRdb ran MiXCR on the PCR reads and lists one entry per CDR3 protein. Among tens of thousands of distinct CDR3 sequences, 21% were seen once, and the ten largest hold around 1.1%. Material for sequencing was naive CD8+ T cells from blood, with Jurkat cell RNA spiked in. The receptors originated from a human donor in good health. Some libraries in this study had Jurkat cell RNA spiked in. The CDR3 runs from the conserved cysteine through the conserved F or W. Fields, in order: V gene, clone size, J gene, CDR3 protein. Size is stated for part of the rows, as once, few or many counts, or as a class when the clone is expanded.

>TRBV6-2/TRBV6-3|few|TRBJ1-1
CASSPTDRVEYDTEAFF
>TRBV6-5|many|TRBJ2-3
CASSRGVDTQYF
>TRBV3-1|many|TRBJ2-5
CASSQERAAGSKRTQYF
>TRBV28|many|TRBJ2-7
CASSSGQASSYEQYF
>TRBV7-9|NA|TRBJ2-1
CASSHNRGTNYNEQFF
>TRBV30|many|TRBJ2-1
CAWSVSQRNEQFF
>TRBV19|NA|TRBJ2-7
CASSWESGPTYEQYF
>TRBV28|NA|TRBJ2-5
CASSLILGHETQYF
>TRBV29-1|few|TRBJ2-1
CRSGEAADNEQFF
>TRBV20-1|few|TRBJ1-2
CSARVRNNYGYTF
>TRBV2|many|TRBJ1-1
CASSEFSVLNTEAFF
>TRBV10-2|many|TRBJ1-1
CASGPNTEAFF
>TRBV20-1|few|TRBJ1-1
CSATQGGVGDEAFF
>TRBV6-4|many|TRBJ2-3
CASSARQGAADTQYF
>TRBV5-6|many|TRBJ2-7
CASSLRTGYEQYF
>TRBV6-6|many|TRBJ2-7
CASSYRNSGPYEQYF
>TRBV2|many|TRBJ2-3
CASRDGLAGHHTDTQYF
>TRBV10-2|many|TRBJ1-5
CASSESGGYQPQHF
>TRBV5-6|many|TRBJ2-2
CASSWGQGYTGELFF
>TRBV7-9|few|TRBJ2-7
CASSFPPSF
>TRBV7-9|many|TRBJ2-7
CASAGQASEQYF
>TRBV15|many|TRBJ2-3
CATSRDLATDYTDTQYF
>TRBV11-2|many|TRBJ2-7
CASSPIIGGDEQYF
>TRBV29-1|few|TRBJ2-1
CSVVPPGGQSSYNEQFF
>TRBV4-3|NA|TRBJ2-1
CASSHVVARGPGNEQFF
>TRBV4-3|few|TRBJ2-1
CASSQDRISSVNEQFF
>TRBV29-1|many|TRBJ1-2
CSVFAYEWDGYTF
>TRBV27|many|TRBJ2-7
CASSLSWSSYEQYF
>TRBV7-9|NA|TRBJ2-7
CASSLKGYEQYF
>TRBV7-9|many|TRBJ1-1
CASSLGPWGTEAFF
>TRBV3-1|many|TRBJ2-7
CASSQGTGLGEQYF
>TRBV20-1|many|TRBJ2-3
CSARASGGEGRPDTQYF
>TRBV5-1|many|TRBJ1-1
CASSLGQPKDVNTEAFF
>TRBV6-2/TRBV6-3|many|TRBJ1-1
CASSSQGISTEAFF
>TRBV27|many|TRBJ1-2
CASSLSRGRGYGYTF
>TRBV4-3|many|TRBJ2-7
CASSQDAVGVPYEQYF
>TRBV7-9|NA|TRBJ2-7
CASSFSGDAYEQYF
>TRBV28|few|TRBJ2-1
CASSPGQETYNEQFF
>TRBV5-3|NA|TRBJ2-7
CASSSTDGYSYEQYF
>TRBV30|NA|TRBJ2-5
CAWSIRGGVQETQYF
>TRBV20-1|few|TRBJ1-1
CSARDRGNTEAFF